A single sample is the source of the 16 T cell receptor beta chains below, sequenced in a study of T-cell reconstitution after alpha-beta-depleted transplantation in children. Unique molecular identifiers featured in how the TCRbeta library was prepared. In TCRdb, the PCR reads were re-called with MiXCR into one record per CDR3 protein. The table has fewer than 550,000 distinct CDR3 sequences, roughly 11% seen once. The material sequenced was PBMCs, mostly from graft donor cells, taken 180 days after TCRalphabeta/CD19-depleted stem cell transplant. These receptors were obtained from a female patient aged 2-9 years who had a stem cell transplant for aplastic anemia, so the T cells may come from the graft donor.

This clonotype was observed at least ten times. The V call is TRBV29-1, the J call TRBJ2-1; 13 bases agree with TRBD2. The trim removed 7 bases at V and 7 bases at J, leaving 7 bases unmatched. This CDR3 is built from 14 residues. Germline V gene sequence: CDR1 SQVTM, CDR2 ANQGSEA. The CDR3 region has the DNA TGCAGCGCCAAGGGACTAGCGGGACGAAATGAGCAGTTCTTC. This codes for CSAKGLAGRNEQFF.

The chain employs TRBV6-2 or TRBV6-3 and TRBJ1-2; a weak D match, TRBD1 (5 bases). The germline CDR1 and CDR2 sequences are MNHEY and SVGEGT. The CDR3 has 16 amino acids. The ends were cut back, 0 bases at V and 7 bases at J, with 18 bases in the middle. As DNA, the CDR3 is TGTGCCAGCAGTTACTCGAACTTAGTCAGGGTTGGTGGCTACACCTTC. Protein sequence: CASSYSNLVRVGGYTF.

This clonotype was counted a few times. J is TRBJ1-5 and V is TRBV20-1, with TRBD1 as a possible D gene (5 bases). The V end lost 1 base, the J end lost 3 bases, and 7 bases lay between the germline ends. The germline gives CDR1 DFQATT, CDR2 SNEGSKA (reference sequence). CDR3 length equals 13 residues. CDR3 residues: CSARGDLNQPQHF. CDR3 in DNA: TGCAGTGCTAGAGGGGACCTCAATCAGCCCCAGCATTTT.

This clonotype was seen repeatedly, ten times or more. The chain carries TRBV20-1 and TRBJ1-1, with TRBD1 identical over 9 bases. J lost 2 bases, V lost 3 bases, and 7 bases had no gene match. Germline V gene sequence: CDR1 DFQATT, CDR2 SNEGSKA (reference sequence). CDR3 length equals 15 residues. The CDR3 region is CSARAQGARNTEAFF. The CDR3 DNA reads TGCAGTGCTAGGGCACAGGGGGCGAGAAACACTGAAGCTTTCTTT.

V usage is TRBV7-2 and J usage is TRBJ2-1; 7 nucleotides line up with TRBD2. The CDR3 is made up of 15 amino acids. Losses at the gene ends were 1 base for V and 9 bases for J; bases not matched to a gene: 9. The V gene's germline CDR1 is SGHTA and CDR2 FQGNSA. This CDR3 is CASSLGALGGTEQFF. In nucleotides, the CDR3 is TGTGCCAGCAGCTTAGGGGCTTTGGGGGGGACTGAGCAGTTCTTC.

This chain connects TRBV20-1 to TRBJ2-1, with a tentative D call TRBD2 (5 bases). From germline, CDR1 is DFQATT and CDR2 SNEGSKA (reference sequence). Trimming took 4 bases from V and 0 from J, leaving 10 bases between them. There are 14 residues in the CDR3. The CDR3 DNA is TGCAGTGCTAACGGACTGAGCTCCTACAATGAGCAGTTCTTC. Its translation is CSANGLSSYNEQFF.

The chain recombines TRBV5-1 with TRBJ2-7, with D maybe TRBD1 (6 bases). The CDR3 consists of 14 residues. Per germline, CDR1 SGHRS and CDR2 YFSETQ. V was clipped by 2 bases and J by 5 bases, with 14 bases between them. CDR3 coding DNA: TGCGCCAGCAGCTTAGGTGGGGGCACCCACGAGCAGTACTTC. Translated, it gives CASSLGGGTHEQYF. The full variable domain, its missing parts supplied by reference TRBV5-1 and TRBJ2-7, is KAGVTQTPRYLIKTRGQQVTLSCSPISGHRSVSWYQQTPGQGLQFLFEYFSETQRNKGNFPGRFSGRQFSNSRSEMNVSTLELGDSALYLCASSLGGGTHEQYFGPGTRLTVT.

The CDR3 sequence is CASSVLYNEQFF. The CDR3 bases are TGTGCCAGCAGTGTACTTTACAATGAGCAGTTCTTC. The J gene is TRBJ2-1, the V gene TRBV25-1; no clear D. V dropped 4 bases and J dropped 4 bases, with 5 bases sitting between them. The CDR3 runs to 12 residues. The V gene's germline CDR1 is MGHDK and CDR2 SYGVNS.

The V and J genes are TRBV19 and TRBJ2-3; 12 nucleotides agree with TRBD2. Germline V gene lookup returns CDR1 LNHDA and CDR2 SQIVND (reference sequence). The CDR3 consists of 15 residues. V was clipped by 8 bases and J by 3 bases; unmatched bases: 6. This CDR3 reads CASRTSGTETDTQYF. The CDR3 DNA is TGTGCCAGTCGGACTAGCGGGACGGAAACAGATACGCAGTATTTT.

This clonotype was observed a few times. This sequence joins TRBV27 and TRBJ1-1; D may be TRBD1 (5 bases). The germline CDR1 and CDR2 sequences are MNHEY and SMNVEV (reference sequence). The CDR3 loop spans 14 amino acids. The V end lost 3 bases, the J end lost 1 base, and 9 bases lay between the germline ends. CDR3 coding DNA: TGTGCCAGCAGTTTGGGGGAAACGAACACTGAAGCTTTCTTT. Protein sequence: CASSLGETNTEAFF.

This clonotype was picked up many times. The chain has TRBV10-3 and TRBJ2-3; 8 positions agree with TRBD2. CDR1 is ENHRY, CDR2 SYGVKD, per germline. V shed 0 bases and J 4 bases; nucleotides not matched to a gene: 6. The CDR3 runs 16 residues. The CDR3 spells CAISESTAGGADTQYF. The CDR3 DNA follows: TGTGCCATCAGTGAGTCGACTGCGGGAGGCGCAGATACGCAGTATTTT.

This clonotype showed up just a few times. The gene calls are TRBV29-1 and TRBJ2-7, with no clear D. V dropped 4 bases and J dropped 0 bases, with 10 bases sitting between them. Germline CDR1 reads SQVTM; CDR2 reads ANQGSEA. The CDR3 is made up of 13 amino acids. CDR3 DNA: TGCAGCGTTGCGAGCACACCCTCCTACGAGCAGTACTTC. Amino acid sequence: CSVASTPSYEQYF.

This clonotype turned up a few times. This chain uses TRBV11-2 with TRBJ2-2; tentatively, D is TRBD1 (5 bases). CDR1 and CDR2 (germline): SGHAT, FQNNGV. The V gene lost 5 bases and the J gene lost 6 bases, with 10 bases spanning the gap. There are 13 residues in the CDR3. The CDR3 region is CASSPIRAGELFF. In DNA, the CDR3 is TGTGCCAGCAGCCCAATCAGGGCCGGGGAGCTGTTTTTT. The complete variable domain, with remaining parts taken from reference TRBV11-2 and TRBJ2-2, reads EAGVAQSPRYKIIEKRQSVAFWCNPISGHATLYWYQQILGQGPKLLIQFQNNGVVDDSQLPKDRFSAERLKGVDSTLKIQPAKLEDSAVYLCASSPIRAGELFFGEGSRLTVL.

This rearrangement joins TRBV29-1 to TRBJ2-7; D might be TRBD2 (6 bases). The V gene lost 4 bases and the J gene lost 2 bases, with 12 bases spanning the gap. The CDR3 sequence is 13 residues long. The germline CDR1 and CDR2 sequences are SQVTM and ANQGSEA. CDR3 protein: CSVAVGLAYEQYF. CDR3 DNA: TGCAGCGTTGCTGTGGGACTGGCCTACGAGCAGTACTTC.

This clonotype was found a few times. The chain uses TRBV14 and TRBJ2-7; a possible D gene is TRBD2 (6 bases). This CDR3 contains 16 residues. The germline V and J ends were trimmed by 0 bases and 0 bases, with 12 bases remaining between them. Germline V gene sequence: CDR1 SGHDN, CDR2 FVKESK. The CDR3 DNA follows: TGTGCCAGCAGCCAAGAAAAAGGAGGGAACTCCTACGAGCAGTACTTC. Its protein is CASSQEKGGNSYEQYF.

The chain uses TRBV7-2 and TRBJ2-3, with D possibly matching TRBD1 (5 bases). The germline V gene encodes CDR1 SGHTA and CDR2 FQGNSA. Trimming pared 1 base from V and 8 bases from J, leaving 22 bases between. CDR3 length: 17 amino acids. CDR3 sequence: CASSLVSRTWGGVTQYF. The CDR3 nucleotides read TGTGCCAGCAGCTTAGTGTCGCGGACGTGGGGCGGAGTTACGCAGTATTTT. Drawing the rest from reference TRBV7-2 and TRBJ2-3, the complete variable domain is GAGVSQSPSNKVTEKGKDVELRCDPISGHTALYWYRQSLGQGLEFLIYFQGNSAPDKSGLPSDRFSAERTGGSVSTLTIQRTQQEDSAVYLCASSLVSRTWGGVTQYFGPGTRLTVL.